The 16 T cell receptor beta chains presented below share a single source sample, sequenced in a study of post-analysis software for immune sequencing data. Which antigens these TCRs recognize remains unknown. Included in the TCR beta cDNA libraries were unique molecular identifiers. From the PCR reads, TCRdb called clonotypes with MiXCR, one entry per CDR3 protein. The data contain 600,000 to 750,000 distinct CDR3 sequences, approximately 60% of them singletons. The study, taken as a whole, reports: TRBV5-6, TRBV5-1 and TRBV20-1 belonged to a set of about five TRBV segments that were more frequent in patients than controls.

Specimen: blood. The source is a girl aged 2 to 9 with multiple sclerosis.

This chain links TRBV13 with TRBJ2-1; 7 bases fit TRBD1. CDR1 is PRHDT, CDR2 FYEKMQ, per germline (reference sequence). The V segment lost 1 base and the J segment 9 bases; nucleotides outside the gene matches: 6. The CDR3 spans 14 residues. CDR3 loop: CASSLAAGGSEQFF. CDR3 nucleotide sequence: TGTGCCAGCAGCTTAGCAGCAGGGGGAAGTGAGCAGTTCTTC.

The sample holds a few counts of this clonotype. This rearrangement joins TRBV12-3 or TRBV12-4 to TRBJ2-1; D assignment may be TRBD1 or TRBD2 (5 bases each). The CDR3 runs to 15 residues. The ends were cut back, 3 bases at V and 5 bases at J, with 14 bases in the middle. CDR3 nucleotide sequence: TGTGCCAGCAGTTTTGAGGGAATGACAGACAATGAGCAGTTCTTC. This codes for CASSFEGMTDNEQFF.

This clonotype has only a few counts. This chain links TRBV6-5 with TRBJ2-5, with 10 bases aligning to TRBD2. Trimming at V came to 8 bases and at J to 2 bases, leaving 5 bases not matched to a gene. The CDR3 is 14 residues long. Germline CDR1 and CDR2: MNHEY and SVGAGI. As DNA, the CDR3 is TGTGCCAGCGGAGCTAGCGGGGGTCAAGAGACCCAGTACTTC. Translated, it gives CASGASGGQETQYF.

The genes are TRBV7-9 and TRBJ2-3; 7 bases map to TRBD2. The CDR3 covers 15 residues. CDR1 SEHNR and CDR2 FQNEAQ come from the germline V gene (reference sequence). V trimming: 5 bases; J trimming: 6 bases; junction bases outside the gene matches: 11. The chain's CDR3 is CASSQLGLEGDTQYF. Written as DNA, the CDR3 is TGTGCCAGCAGCCAACTTGGACTAGAGGGGGATACGCAGTATTTT.

V gene TRBV5-1 combines with J gene TRBJ1-1, with D uncertain. This CDR3 has 14 residues. Germline loops: CDR1 SGHRS, CDR2 YFSETQ. The V gene lost 0 bases and the J gene lost 0 bases, with 6 bases spanning the gap. This chain's CDR3 is CASSLESVNTEAFF. In DNA form, the CDR3 reads TGCGCCAGCAGCTTGGAGTCGGTGAACACTGAAGCTTTCTTT.

The rearrangement uses TRBV10-3 and TRBJ1-4; TRBD1 matches at 8 bases. CDR1 is ENHRY and CDR2 is SYGVKD in the germline V gene. The CDR3 is 16 residues long. With 2 bases clipped from V and 4 bases from J, the junction kept 6 bases outside the gene matches. The CDR3 DNA follows: TGTGCCATCAGTGAGCCGGGGACAGGACATAATGAAAAACTGTTTTTT. Its protein product is CAISEPGTGHNEKLFF.

The gene calls are TRBV4-3 and TRBJ2-1, with 8 bases lining up with TRBD1. Germline values: CDR1 LGHNA, CDR2 YSLEER. V was clipped by 0 bases and J by 4 bases; unmatched bases: 14. The CDR3 extends over 19 amino acids. CDR3 amino acids: CASSQDPPHVQGAYNEQFF. As DNA, the CDR3 is TGCGCCAGCAGCCAAGATCCCCCTCACGTCCAGGGGGCGTACAATGAGCAGTTCTTC.

V is TRBV29-1 and J is TRBJ2-1; possibly TRBD2 for D (5 bases). CDR3 length: 14 residues. V gave up 5 bases and J gave up 3 bases, with 14 bases separating them. CDR1 is SQVTM, CDR2 ANQGSEA, per germline. The CDR3 DNA follows: TGCAGCGTTAGCGGTCCAGCCCTCTACAATGAGCAGTTCTTC. Encoded protein: CSVSGPALYNEQFF.

This clonotype was found a few times. The chain joins TRBV30 to TRBJ2-1, with a possible D match to TRBD1 (6 bases). The germline gives CDR1 GTSNPN, CDR2 SVGIG (reference sequence). CDR3 length: 13 amino acids. V shed 0 bases and J shed 10 bases, with 13 bases lying between them. The CDR3 coding sequence is TGTGCCTGGAGTGTGATGGGGGCAGGAGAGCAGTTCTTC. Translating it yields CAWSVMGAGEQFF.

The chain couples TRBV29-1 to TRBJ2-3; tentative D call: TRBD1 (5 bases). Germline V CDR1 and CDR2: SQVTM, ANQGSEA. Trimming removed 5 bases at V and 5 bases at J, with 5 bases between. The CDR3 extends over 10 amino acids. CDR3 sequence (DNA): TGCAGCGTTCAGGGAGATACGCAGTATTTT. Its protein product is CSVQGDTQYF.

The table lists this clonotype with a few counts. The chain is built from TRBV7-2 and TRBJ2-4, with D uncertain. TRBJ2-7 explains the end of the DNA better; the J call may be wrong. Germline CDR1 and CDR2: SGHTA and FQGNSA. The CDR3 runs to 14 residues. The CDR3 region is CASSLVEGGYEQYF. CDR3 nucleotide sequence: TGTGCCAGCAGCTTAGTTGAAGGTGGATACGAGCAGTACTTC.

The V and J genes are TRBV6-5 and TRBJ2-7; TRBD1 might be the D (7 bases). The J call may be incorrect, as the DNA end agrees better with TRBJ2-5. The CDR3 consists of 15 residues. The germline gives CDR1 MNHEY, CDR2 SVGAGI. Here the CDR3 reads CASSPRGRGEETQYF. The CDR3 region has the DNA TGTGCCAGCAGCCCCCGGGGCAGGGGGGAAGAGACCCAGTACTTC.

This rearrangement joins TRBV4-1 to TRBJ1-4; D is uncertain. The CDR3 is 14 amino acids. The germline gives CDR1 MGHRA, CDR2 YSYEKL. V lost 3 bases to trimming and J lost 8 bases, with 13 bases between them. Here the CDR3 reads CASSQGPLEEKLFF. The CDR3 DNA reads TGCGCCAGCAGCCAGGGTCCTCTTGAGGAAAAACTGTTTTTT.

This sequence joins TRBV7-9 and TRBJ2-5; D not resolved. The length of the CDR3 is 14 residues. The V gene's germline CDR1 is SEHNR and CDR2 FQNEAQ (reference sequence). V lost 1 base, J lost 5 bases, and 11 bases lay in between. The CDR3 DNA is TGTGCCAGCAGCTTAGGGTATGGAGAGGAGACCCAGTACTTC. Translation: CASSLGYGEETQYF.

This clonotype was seen only a few times. This chain connects TRBV12-3 or TRBV12-4 to TRBJ2-4; D may be TRBD1 or TRBD2 (5 bases each). The DNA matches TRBJ2-7 better at its end, which makes the J call doubtful. The CDR3 has 15 amino acids. The CDR3 DNA sequence: TGTGCCAGCAGTGATCCGGGACCCCTCTATTACGAGCAGTACTTC. Encoded protein: CASSDPGPLYYEQYF.

The V call is TRBV11-2, the J call TRBJ2-3; D is undetermined. Germline CDR1 SGHAT, CDR2 FQNNGV. V lost 1 base and J lost 4, with 9 bases in between. The CDR3 runs 14 residues. CDR3 sequence: CASSLGESSDTQYF. The DNA of the CDR3 is TGTGCCAGCAGCTTAGGAGAGAGCTCAGATACGCAGTATTTT. The entire variable domain, with the rest obtained from reference TRBV11-2 and TRBJ2-3, is as follows: EAGVAQSPRYKIIEKRQSVAFWCNPISGHATLYWYQQILGQGPKLLIQFQNNGVVDDSQLPKDRFSAERLKGVDSTLKIQPAKLEDSAVYLCASSLGESSDTQYFGPGTRLTVL.